Detailed here is one TCR beta chain. This clonotype was detected a few times. The target of this receptor is not known. Base qualities are not provided; no much larger clone lies one nucleotide away. The CDR3 holds 15 amino acids from the cysteine to the phenylalanine. Only the CDR3 DNA stays, 45 bases, in frame from base 1. V and J are trimmed by 0 bases and 8 bases, and the gene matches miss 4 bases of the junction. CDR1 is given as SGHVS and CDR2 as FNYEAQ, both from the germline V gene. Sequencer: Illumina HiSeq 1500. TCRdb reran the public reads through fastp at Q25 and MiXCR, keeping productive beta chains. Identical CDR3 protein sequences are pooled into one entry, listed with their most common genes and DNA. Present in this sample are 350,000 to 500,000 distinct CDR3 sequences, roughly 30% of which were seen just once. The ten largest clones capture roughly 13% of the sample. These data originate in a study of T cell repertoires in cytomegalovirus infection (dated by TCRdb to between 2018 and 2020). General notes on the study: Because public TCR beta signatures pointed to carriage of CMV infection together with the matching HLA type, the HLA type of each donor mattered for the analysis. Study-wide conclusions, independent of this receptor: The ex vivo response was dominated by HLA-C-restricted CMV-specific TCR beta clonotypes, and the single most frequent clonotype in two of eight donors was supplied by these HLA-C-restricted clonotypes. In both this cohort and an independent roughly 400-donor cohort, the cumulative frequency of public TCR beta family members distinguished carriers of CMV infection plus the relevant HLA type.

The receptor chain draws on TRBV7-6 and TRBJ1-4; 9 middle bases align to TRBD1. Sequencing was carried out using PBMCs. This receptor was taken from a human donor in good health (CMV status not recorded). Some clones in this sample may be carry-over from other donors' samples. Read as DNA, the sequence is TGTGCCAGCAGCTTAGCGGCGACAGGGGGGGAAAAACTGTTTTTT. Its product reads: CASSLAATGGEKLFF.